The T cell receptor (beta chain) described here comes from a study of T cell repertoires in cytomegalovirus infection. Turning to the study itself: Matching HLA type and CMV infection were both indicated by public TCR beta signatures.

In germline, CDR1 is SEHNR, CDR2 FQNEAQ (reference sequence). V gave up 7 bases and J gave up 7 bases, with 16 bases separating them. This CDR3 has 13 amino acids. Findings of the study overall: Ex vivo, HLA-C-restricted CMV-specific TCR beta clonotypes prevailed over the rest of the response. Frequencies of public TCR beta families were cumulated, and this identified carriers of CMV plus the relevant HLA.

In its sample, this clonotype was seen many times. The antigen remains undetermined. Each CDR3 protein gets one entry after TCRdb re-called the reads with MiXCR. Of approximately 180,000 distinct CDR3 sequences detected, under 25% appear once; the ten largest clones hold 2.5% to 3%. The TCR was taken from a human donor in good health (CMV status not recorded). Some clones in this sample may be carry-over from other donors' samples. The sample taken for sequencing was PBMCs. The genes are TRBV7-9 and TRBJ1-2; D is unclear. The CDR3 loop is CASNPRSGVGYTF. The CDR3, as DNA: TGTGCCAGCAACCCCCGCTCCGGGGTTGGCTACACCTTC.